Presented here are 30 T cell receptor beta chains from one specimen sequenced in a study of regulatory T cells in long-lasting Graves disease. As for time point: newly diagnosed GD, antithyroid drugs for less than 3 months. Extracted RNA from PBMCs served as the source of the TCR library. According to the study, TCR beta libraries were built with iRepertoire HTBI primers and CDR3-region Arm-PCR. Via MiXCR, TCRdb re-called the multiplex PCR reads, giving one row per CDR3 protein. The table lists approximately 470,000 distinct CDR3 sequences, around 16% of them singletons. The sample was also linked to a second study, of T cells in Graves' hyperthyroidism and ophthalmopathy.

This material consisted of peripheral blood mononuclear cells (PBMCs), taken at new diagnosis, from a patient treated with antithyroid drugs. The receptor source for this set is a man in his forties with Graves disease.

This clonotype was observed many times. CDR3 sequence: CASSRSWTGGTDTQYF. In DNA form, the CDR3 reads TGTGCCAGCAGTCGCTCCTGGACAGGGGGCACAGATACGCAGTATTTT. This chain uses TRBV12-3 or TRBV12-4 with TRBJ2-3; 9 bases are shared with TRBD1. The ends lost 5 bases at V and 1 base at J; junction bases unmatched: 7. The CDR3 consists of 16 residues.

The CDR3 nucleotides read TGCAGCGTTGTAGGACTAGCGGGTCCCACAGATACGCAGTATTTT. This translates into CSVVGLAGPTDTQYF. This chain connects TRBV29-1 to TRBJ2-3; the match to TRBD2 covers 11 bases. Trimming cost V 4 bases and J 2 bases; bases outside gene matches: 5. Germline-derived CDR1 and CDR2 are SQVTM and ANQGSEA. The CDR3 has 15 amino acids.

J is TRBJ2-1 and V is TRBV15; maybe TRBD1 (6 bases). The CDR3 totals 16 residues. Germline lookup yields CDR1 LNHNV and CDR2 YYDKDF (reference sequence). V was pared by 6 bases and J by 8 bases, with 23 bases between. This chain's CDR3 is CATSQGQGRRTDEQFF. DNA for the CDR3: TGTGCCACCAGTCAAGGGCAGGGGCGTCGGACGGATGAGCAGTTCTTC.

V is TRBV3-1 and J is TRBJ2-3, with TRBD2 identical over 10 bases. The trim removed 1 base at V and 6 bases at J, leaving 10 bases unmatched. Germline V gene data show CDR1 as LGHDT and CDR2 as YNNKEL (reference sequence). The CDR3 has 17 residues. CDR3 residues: CASSQAAKREGNDTQYF. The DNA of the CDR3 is TGTGCCAGCAGCCAAGCCGCTAAGCGGGAGGGTAACGATACGCAGTATTTT.

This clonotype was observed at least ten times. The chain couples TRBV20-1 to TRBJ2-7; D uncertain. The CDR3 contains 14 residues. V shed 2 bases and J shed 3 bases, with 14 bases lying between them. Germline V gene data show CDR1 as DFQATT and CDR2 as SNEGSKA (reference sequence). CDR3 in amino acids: CSARTLDRFYEQYF. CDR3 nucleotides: TGCAGTGCTAGAACCCTGGACCGATTCTACGAGCAGTACTTC.

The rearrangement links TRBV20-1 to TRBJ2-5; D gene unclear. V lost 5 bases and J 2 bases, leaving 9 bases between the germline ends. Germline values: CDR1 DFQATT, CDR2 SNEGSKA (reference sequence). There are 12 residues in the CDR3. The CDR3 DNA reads TGCAGTGCTCGCCGGTCTCAAGAGACCCAGTACTTC. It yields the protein CSARRSQETQYF.

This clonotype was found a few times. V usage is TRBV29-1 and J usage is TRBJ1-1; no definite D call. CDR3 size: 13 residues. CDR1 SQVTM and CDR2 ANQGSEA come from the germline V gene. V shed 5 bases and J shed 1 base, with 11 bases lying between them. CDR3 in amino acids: CSVYPTSNTEAFF. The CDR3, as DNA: TGCAGCGTTTATCCCACTTCGAACACTGAAGCTTTCTTT.

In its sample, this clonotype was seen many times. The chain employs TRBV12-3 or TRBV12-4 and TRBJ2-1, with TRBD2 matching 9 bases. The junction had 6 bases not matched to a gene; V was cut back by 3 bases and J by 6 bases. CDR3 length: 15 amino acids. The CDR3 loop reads CASSLRSGSFNEQFF. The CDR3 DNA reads TGTGCCAGCAGTTTGCGTAGCGGGAGTTTCAATGAGCAGTTCTTC.

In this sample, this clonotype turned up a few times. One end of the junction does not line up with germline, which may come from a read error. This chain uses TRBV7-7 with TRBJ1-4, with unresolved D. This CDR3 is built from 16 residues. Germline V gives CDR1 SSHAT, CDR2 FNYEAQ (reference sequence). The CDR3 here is CASSLSQKATNEKLFF. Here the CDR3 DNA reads TGTGCTAGCAGCTTATCCCAGAAAGCAACTAATGAAAAACTGTTTTTT.

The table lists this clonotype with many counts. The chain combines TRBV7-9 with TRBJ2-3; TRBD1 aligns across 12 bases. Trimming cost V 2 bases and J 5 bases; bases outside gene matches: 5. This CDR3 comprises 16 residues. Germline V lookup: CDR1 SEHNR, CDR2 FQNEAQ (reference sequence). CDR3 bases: TGTGCCAGCAGCTTAAGGGACAGGGGGCTCGGAGATACGCAGTATTTT. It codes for CASSLRDRGLGDTQYF.

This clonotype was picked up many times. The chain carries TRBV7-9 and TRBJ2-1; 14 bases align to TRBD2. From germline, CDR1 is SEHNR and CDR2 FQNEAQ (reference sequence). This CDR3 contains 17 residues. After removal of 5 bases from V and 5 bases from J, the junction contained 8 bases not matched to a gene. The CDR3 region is CASSTTSGREYNNEQFF. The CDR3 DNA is TGTGCCAGCAGCACGACTAGCGGGAGGGAATATAACAATGAGCAGTTCTTC. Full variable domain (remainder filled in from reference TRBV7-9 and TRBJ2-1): DTGVSQNPRHKITKRGQNVTFRCDPISEHNRLYWYRQTLGQGPEFLTYFQNEAQLEKSRLLSDRFSAERPKGSFSTLEIQRTEQGDSAMYLCASSTTSGREYNNEQFFGPGTRLTVL.

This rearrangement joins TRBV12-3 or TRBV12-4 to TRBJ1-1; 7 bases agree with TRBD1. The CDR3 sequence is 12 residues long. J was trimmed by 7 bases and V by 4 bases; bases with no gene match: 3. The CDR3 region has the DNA TGTGCCAGCAGTTGGGGACAGTTTGAAGCTTTCTTT. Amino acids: CASSWGQFEAFF.

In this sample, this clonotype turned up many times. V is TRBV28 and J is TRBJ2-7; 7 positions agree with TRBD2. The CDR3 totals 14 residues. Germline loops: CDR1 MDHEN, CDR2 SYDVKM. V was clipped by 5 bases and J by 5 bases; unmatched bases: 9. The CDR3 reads CASSRLANIDEQYF. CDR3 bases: TGTGCCAGCAGTAGACTAGCTAATATCGACGAGCAGTACTTC. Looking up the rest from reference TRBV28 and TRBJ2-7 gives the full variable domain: DVKVTQSSRYLVKRTGEKVFLECVQDMDHENMFWYRQDPGLGLRLIYFSYDVKMKEKGDIPEGYSVSREKKERFSLILESASTNQTSMYLCASSRLANIDEQYFGPGTRLTVT.

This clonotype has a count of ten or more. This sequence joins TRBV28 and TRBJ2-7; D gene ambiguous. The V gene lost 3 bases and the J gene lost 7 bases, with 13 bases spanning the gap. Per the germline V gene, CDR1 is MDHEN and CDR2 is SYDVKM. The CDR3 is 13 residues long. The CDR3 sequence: CASSFSRAREQYF. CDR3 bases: TGTGCCAGCAGTTTTTCACGGGCGCGGGAGCAGTACTTC.

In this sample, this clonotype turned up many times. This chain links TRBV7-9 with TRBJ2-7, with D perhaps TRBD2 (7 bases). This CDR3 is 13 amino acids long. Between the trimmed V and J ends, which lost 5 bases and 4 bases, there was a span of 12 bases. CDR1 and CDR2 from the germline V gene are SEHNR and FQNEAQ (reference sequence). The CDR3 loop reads CASSEGGLYEQYF. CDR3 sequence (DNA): TGTGCCAGCAGCGAGGGGGGGTTATACGAGCAGTACTTC.

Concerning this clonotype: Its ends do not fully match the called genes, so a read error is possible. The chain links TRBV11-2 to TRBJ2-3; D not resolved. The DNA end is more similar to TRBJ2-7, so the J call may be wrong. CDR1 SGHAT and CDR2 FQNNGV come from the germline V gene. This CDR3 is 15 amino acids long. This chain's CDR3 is CASSFSSVGSYEQYF. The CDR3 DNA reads TGCGCCAGCAGCTTTAGCAGTGTAGGGTCCTACGAGCAGTACTTC.

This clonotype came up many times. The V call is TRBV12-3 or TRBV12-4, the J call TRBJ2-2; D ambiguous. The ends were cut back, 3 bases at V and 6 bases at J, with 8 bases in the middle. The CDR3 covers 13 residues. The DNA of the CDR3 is TGTGCCAGCAGTTTTCGCCCCCCCGGGGAGCTGTTTTTT. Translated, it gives CASSFRPPGELFF.

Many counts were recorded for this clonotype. For the CDR3, the DNA is TGTGCCAGCAGTCCCGGGACGGGAGGTCAGCCCCAGCATTTT. Protein product: CASSPGTGGQPQHF. The chain combines TRBV28 with TRBJ1-5; tentative D call: TRBD1 (5 bases). The ends were cut back, 5 bases at V and 6 bases at J, with 14 bases in the middle. Germline V CDR1 and CDR2: MDHEN, SYDVKM. The CDR3 consists of 14 residues. Together with reference TRBV28 and TRBJ1-5, the CDR3 gives the full variable domain: DVKVTQSSRYLVKRTGEKVFLECVQDMDHENMFWYRQDPGLGLRLIYFSYDVKMKEKGDIPEGYSVSREKKERFSLILESASTNQTSMYLCASSPGTGGQPQHFGDGTRLSIL.

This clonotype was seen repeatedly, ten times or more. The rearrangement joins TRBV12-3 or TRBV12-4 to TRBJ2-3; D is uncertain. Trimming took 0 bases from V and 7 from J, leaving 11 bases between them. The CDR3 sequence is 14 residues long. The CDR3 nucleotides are TGTGCCAGCAGTTTAGCGGAGAATACTCATACGCAGTATTTT. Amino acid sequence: CASSLAENTHTQYF.

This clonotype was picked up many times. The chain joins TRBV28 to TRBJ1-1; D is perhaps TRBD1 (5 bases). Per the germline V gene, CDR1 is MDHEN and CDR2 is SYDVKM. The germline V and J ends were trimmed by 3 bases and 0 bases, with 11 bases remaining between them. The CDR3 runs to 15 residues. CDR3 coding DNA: TGTGCCAGCAGTTTTCTGGGGGTGATGAACACTGAAGCTTTCTTT. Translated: CASSFLGVMNTEAFF.

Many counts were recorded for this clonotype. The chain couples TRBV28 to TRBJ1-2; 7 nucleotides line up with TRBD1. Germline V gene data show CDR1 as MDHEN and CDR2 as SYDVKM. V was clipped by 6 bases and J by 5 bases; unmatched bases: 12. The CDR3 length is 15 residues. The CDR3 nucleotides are TGTGCCAGCAGCGAAAGGGACAGTGGACTTTATGGCTACACCTTC. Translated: CASSERDSGLYGYTF.

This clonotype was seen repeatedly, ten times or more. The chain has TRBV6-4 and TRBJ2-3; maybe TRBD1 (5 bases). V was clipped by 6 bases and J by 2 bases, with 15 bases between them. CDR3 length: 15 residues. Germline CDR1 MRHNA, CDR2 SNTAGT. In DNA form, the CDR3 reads TGTGCCAGCAGCTCCCAGGGCGTTATCACAGATACGCAGTATTTT. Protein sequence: CASSSQGVITDTQYF.

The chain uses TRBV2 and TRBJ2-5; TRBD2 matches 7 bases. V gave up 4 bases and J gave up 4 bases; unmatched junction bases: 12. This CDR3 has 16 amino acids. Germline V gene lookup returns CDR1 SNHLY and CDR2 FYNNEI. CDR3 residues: CASSGSAGSRRETQYF. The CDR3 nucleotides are TGTGCCAGCAGTGGGTCAGCGGGGAGCCGCAGAGAGACCCAGTACTTC.

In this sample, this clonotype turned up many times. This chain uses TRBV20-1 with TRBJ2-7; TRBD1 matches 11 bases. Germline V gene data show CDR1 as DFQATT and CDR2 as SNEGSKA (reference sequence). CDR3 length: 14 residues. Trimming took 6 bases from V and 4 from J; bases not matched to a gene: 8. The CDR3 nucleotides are TGCAGTGCGAGAAACGGACAGGGGGCGTACGAGCAGTACTTC. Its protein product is CSARNGQGAYEQYF.

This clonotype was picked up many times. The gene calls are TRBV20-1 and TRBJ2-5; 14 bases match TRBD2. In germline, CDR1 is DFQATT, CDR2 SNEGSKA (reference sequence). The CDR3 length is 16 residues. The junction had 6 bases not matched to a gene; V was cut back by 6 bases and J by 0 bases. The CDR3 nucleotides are TGCAGTGCCACGGGACTAGCGGGAGACAACCAAGAGACCCAGTACTTC. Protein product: CSATGLAGDNQETQYF.

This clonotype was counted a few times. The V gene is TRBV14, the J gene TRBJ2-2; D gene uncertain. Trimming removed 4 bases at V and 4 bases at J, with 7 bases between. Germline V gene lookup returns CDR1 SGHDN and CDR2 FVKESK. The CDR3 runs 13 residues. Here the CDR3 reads CASSPLVTGELFF. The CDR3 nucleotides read TGTGCCAGCAGCCCTTTGGTCACCGGGGAGCTGTTTTTT. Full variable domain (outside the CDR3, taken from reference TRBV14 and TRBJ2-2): EAGVTQFPSHSVIEKGQTVTLRCDPISGHDNLYWYRRVMGKEIKFLLHFVKESKQDESGMPNNRFLAERTGGTYSTLKVQPAELEDSGVYFCASSPLVTGELFFGEGSRLTVL.

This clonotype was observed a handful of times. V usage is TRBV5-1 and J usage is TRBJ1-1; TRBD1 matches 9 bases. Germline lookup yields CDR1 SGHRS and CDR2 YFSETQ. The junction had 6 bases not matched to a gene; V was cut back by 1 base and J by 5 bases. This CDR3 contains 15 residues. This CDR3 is CASSLNDRGSTEAFF. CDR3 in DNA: TGCGCCAGCAGCTTGAATGACAGGGGGTCTACTGAAGCTTTCTTT.

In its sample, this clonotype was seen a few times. Written as DNA, the CDR3 is TGTGCCAGCAGCTTAGCTCTGACTAGCGGGTCCTACAATGAGCAGTTCTTC. Translating gives CASSLALTSGSYNEQFF. The chain links TRBV7-2 to TRBJ2-1; 10 nucleotides line up with TRBD2. This CDR3 has 17 residues. Germline values: CDR1 SGHTA, CDR2 FQGNSA. J lost 1 base, V lost 0 bases, and 3 bases had no gene match. Combining the CDR3 with reference TRBV7-2 and TRBJ2-1 gives the whole variable domain GAGVSQSPSNKVTEKGKDVELRCDPISGHTALYWYRQSLGQGLEFLIYFQGNSAPDKSGLPSDRFSAERTGGSVSTLTIQRTQQEDSAVYLCASSLALTSGSYNEQFFGPGTRLTVL.

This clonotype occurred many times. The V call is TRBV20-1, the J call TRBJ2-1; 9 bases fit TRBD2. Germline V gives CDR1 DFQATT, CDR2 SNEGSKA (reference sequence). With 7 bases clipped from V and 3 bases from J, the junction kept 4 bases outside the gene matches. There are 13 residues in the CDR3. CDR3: CSGGGRVYNEQFF. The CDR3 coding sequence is TGCAGTGGAGGCGGGAGGGTCTACAATGAGCAGTTCTTC.

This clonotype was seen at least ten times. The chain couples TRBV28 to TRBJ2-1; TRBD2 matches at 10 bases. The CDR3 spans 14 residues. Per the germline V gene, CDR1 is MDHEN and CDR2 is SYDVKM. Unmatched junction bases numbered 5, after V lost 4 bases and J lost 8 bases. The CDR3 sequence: CASSSSGRVDEQFF. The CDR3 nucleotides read TGTGCCAGCAGTTCTAGCGGGAGAGTAGATGAGCAGTTCTTC. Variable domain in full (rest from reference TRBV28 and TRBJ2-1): DVKVTQSSRYLVKRTGEKVFLECVQDMDHENMFWYRQDPGLGLRLIYFSYDVKMKEKGDIPEGYSVSREKKERFSLILESASTNQTSMYLCASSSSGRVDEQFFGPGTRLTVL.